Each of the 26 T cell receptor beta chains below was sequenced from the same sample in a study of blood T cell repertoires in COVID-19. TCRdb's copy holds only in-frame clones and misses some; the assay was immunoSEQ multiplex PCR. The table has around 190,000 clones, roughly 82% seen once. Material for sequencing was peripheral blood. All receptors derive from a woman aged 60-75 years with COVID-19, enrolled during active disease.

CDR3 DNA sequence: TGTGCCAGCAGCTTGGGAGCGGAAACTGGGGATACGCAGTATTTT. Its translation is CASSLGAETGDTQYF. The chain uses TRBV5-4 and TRBJ2-3; the D gene is possibly TRBD2 (5 bases). The CDR3 runs 15 residues. V lost 0 bases, J lost 6 bases, and 14 bases lay in between. Per the germline V gene, CDR1 is SGHNT and CDR2 is YYREEE (reference sequence).

The rearrangement links TRBV7-9 to TRBJ1-2; D uncertain. The CDR3 covers 12 residues. Germline lookup yields CDR1 SEHNR and CDR2 FQNEAQ (reference sequence). The ends were cut back, 5 bases at V and 5 bases at J, with 9 bases in the middle. In DNA, the CDR3 is TGTGCCAGCAGCCCTTTAGAGTATGGCTACACCTTC. It specifies CASSPLEYGYTF. The full variable domain, its missing parts supplied by reference TRBV7-9 and TRBJ1-2, is DTGVSQNPRHKITKRGQNVTFRCDPISEHNRLYWYRQTLGQGPEFLTYFQNEAQLEKSRLLSDRFSAERPKGSFSTLEIQRTEQGDSAMYLCASSPLEYGYTFGSGTRLTVV.

The V and J genes are TRBV7-3 and TRBJ2-1; 10 bases align to TRBD2. Germline CDR1 SGHTA, CDR2 FQGTGA. CDR3 length equals 15 residues. V shed 2 bases and J 8 bases; nucleotides not matched to a gene: 6. CDR3 loop: CASSLPSGGRHEQFF. CDR3 nucleotide sequence: TGTGCCAGCAGCTTACCTAGCGGGGGAAGGCATGAGCAGTTCTTC.

V usage is TRBV2 and J usage is TRBJ2-7, with 8 bases aligning to TRBD2. The V segment lost 2 bases and the J segment 4 bases; nucleotides outside the gene matches: 4. Germline-derived CDR1 and CDR2 are SNHLY and FYNNEI. The CDR3 sequence is 14 residues long. Written as DNA, the CDR3 is TGTGCCAGCAGTGAATCGGGCGGGAGGTACGAGCAGTACTTC. This sequence encodes CASSESGGRYEQYF.

The genes are TRBV10-3 and TRBJ2-3; the match to TRBD2 covers 9 bases. V was pared by 5 bases and J by 6 bases, with 6 bases of the junction left unmatched. CDR1 and CDR2 (germline): ENHRY, SYGVKD. This CDR3 region has 14 residues. CDR3 protein: CAISRLAVGDTQYF. The CDR3 DNA is TGTGCCATCAGTAGACTAGCGGTAGGGGATACGCAGTATTTT.

The V call is TRBV28, the J call TRBJ2-1; 11 bases fit TRBD1. The CDR3 is 17 residues long. The J segment lost 4 bases and the V segment lost 5 bases, leaving 10 bases of the junction unmatched. Germline CDR1 reads MDHEN; CDR2 reads SYDVKM. CDR3 residues: CASSPPGQGASYNEQFF. The CDR3 nucleotides read TGTGCCAGCAGTCCGCCCGGACAGGGGGCGAGTTACAATGAGCAGTTCTTC.

The chain recombines TRBV5-1 with TRBJ2-5; the match to TRBD2 covers 7 bases. Germline V lookup: CDR1 SGHRS, CDR2 YFSETQ. CDR3 length equals 15 residues. The V segment lost 4 bases and the J segment 3 bases; nucleotides outside the gene matches: 9. The CDR3 protein is CASSPGAGWKETQYF. The CDR3 bases are TGCGCCAGCAGCCCTGGAGCGGGATGGAAAGAGACCCAGTACTTC.

The rearrangement links TRBV28 to TRBJ1-1, with TRBD1 as a possible D gene (5 bases). The V gene lost 4 bases and the J gene lost 1 base, with 10 bases spanning the gap. The germline V gene encodes CDR1 MDHEN and CDR2 SYDVKM. CDR3 length: 14 residues. The CDR3 here is CASSSPTENTEAFF. In DNA, the CDR3 is TGTGCCAGCAGTTCTCCGACAGAGAACACTGAAGCTTTCTTT.

The V and J genes are TRBV14 and TRBJ1-1, with D possibly TRBD1 on 6 matching bases. Germline-derived CDR1 and CDR2 are SGHDN and FVKESK. The CDR3 is made up of 15 amino acids. The V and J ends lost 1 base and 1 base respectively, with 10 bases between them. The CDR3 nucleotides are TGTGCCAGCAGCCAAGTCAGGGGACCGAACACTGAAGCTTTCTTT. Translated, it gives CASSQVRGPNTEAFF.

V gene TRBV29-1 combines with J gene TRBJ1-2, with 10 bases matching TRBD1. V lost 4 bases and J lost 6; bases outside the gene matches: 8. CDR3 length: 14 residues. From germline, CDR1 is SQVTM and CDR2 ANQGSEA. In DNA form, the CDR3 reads TGCAGCGTTGCTGGGCATGGGACAGGGGATGGCTACACCTTC. It yields the protein CSVAGHGTGDGYTF. Full variable domain (rest looked up from reference TRBV29-1 and TRBJ1-2): SAVISQKPSRDICQRGTSLTIQCQVDSQVTMMFWYRQQPGQSLTLIATANQGSEATYESGFVIDKFPISRPNLTFSTLTVSNMSPEDSSIYLCSVAGHGTGDGYTFGSGTRLTVV.

V and J are TRBV7-9 and TRBJ1-1, with a weak D call TRBD1 (5 bases). This CDR3 spans 15 amino acids. V lost 5 bases and J lost 5, with 18 bases in between. The germline CDR1 and CDR2 sequences are SEHNR and FQNEAQ (reference sequence). The CDR3 spells CASSPGQGGWTEAFF. The CDR3 DNA sequence: TGTGCCAGCAGCCCTGGCCAGGGAGGATGGACTGAAGCTTTCTTT.

The chain links TRBV25-1 to TRBJ1-4, with 7 bases identical to TRBD1. This CDR3 comprises 14 residues. V dropped 8 bases and J dropped 5; count of bases not matched to a gene: 8. Germline CDR1 and CDR2: MGHDK and SYGVNS. The CDR3 is CASGPGQLNEKLFF. In nucleotides, the CDR3 is TGTGCCAGCGGGCCGGGACAGCTCAATGAAAAACTGTTTTTT.

This chain connects TRBV20-1 to TRBJ2-5; TRBD2 matches 9 bases. Germline lookup yields CDR1 DFQATT and CDR2 SNEGSKA (reference sequence). Trimming removed 3 bases from V and 6 bases from J; junction bases left unmatched: 11. The CDR3 has 15 residues. This CDR3 is CSASTRAGGPKTQYF. In nucleotides, the CDR3 is TGCAGTGCTAGTACCCGGGCGGGAGGGCCTAAGACCCAGTACTTC.

The rearrangement links TRBV19 to TRBJ1-1, with 7 bases lining up with TRBD1. This CDR3 is built from 13 residues. The V gene's germline CDR1 is LNHDA and CDR2 SQIVND (reference sequence). V shed 5 bases, J shed 11 bases, and the junction held 11 bases outside the gene matches. The CDR3 DNA follows: TGTGCCAGTAGTCCCGACAGGGTGAATTCGGCTTTCTTT. Its translation: CASSPDRVNSAFF. The full variable domain, its missing parts supplied by reference TRBV19 and TRBJ1-1, is DGGITQSPKYLFRKEGQNVTLSCEQNLNHDAMYWYRQDPGQGLRLIYYSQIVNDFQKGDIAEGYSVSREKKESFPLTVTSAQKNPTAFYLCASSPDRVNSAFFGQGTRLTVV.

The chain couples TRBV7-8 to TRBJ2-7, with 8 bases aligning to TRBD1. Germline CDR1 SGHVS, CDR2 FQNEAQ. The CDR3 is 15 amino acids. J was trimmed by 0 bases and V by 1 base; bases with no gene match: 2. The CDR3 DNA follows: TGTGCCAGCAGCTTAGGGACAGGGAGCTCCTACGAGCAGTACGTC. It codes for CASSLGTGSSYEQYV.

This chain's CDR3 is CASSPVLSSYNEQFF. In DNA form, the CDR3 reads TGTGCCAGTAGTCCTGTTCTGAGCTCCTACAATGAGCAGTTCTTC. The gene calls are TRBV19 and TRBJ2-1; D remains ambiguous. Deletions cut 5 bases from V and 0 bases from J, with 11 bases between. This CDR3 comprises 15 residues. Looked up from germline, CDR1 is LNHDA and CDR2 is SQIVND (reference sequence).

This rearrangement joins TRBV4-3 to TRBJ2-2; 10 bases fit TRBD2. The J segment lost 5 bases and the V segment lost 3 bases, leaving 3 bases of the junction unmatched. This CDR3 is 15 amino acids long. Per germline, CDR1 LGHNA and CDR2 YSLEER. The CDR3 reads CASSQRTSGTGELFF. DNA for the CDR3: TGCGCCAGCAGCCAGAGGACTAGCGGAACCGGGGAGCTGTTTTTT.

As regards this clone: Germline and junction disagree at one end, which may indicate a read error. V usage is TRBV2 and J usage is TRBJ1-2; 7 bases are a match to TRBD1. There are 14 residues in the CDR3. Germline CDR1 SNHLY, CDR2 FYNNEI. The CDR3 reads CASREADREDGYTF. For the CDR3, the DNA is TGTGCCAGCAGGGAAGCCGACAGGGAGGATGGCTACACCTTC.

V and J are TRBV4-2 and TRBJ1-5, with D uncertain. This CDR3 spans 14 amino acids. The germline V gene has CDR1 LGHNA and CDR2 YNFKEQ. V lost 0 bases to trimming and J lost 3 bases, with 6 bases between them. The CDR3 loop is CASSQDPHNQPQHF. CDR3 DNA: TGTGCCAGCAGCCAAGATCCCCACAATCAGCCCCAGCATTTT.

This chain joins TRBV12-3 or TRBV12-4 and TRBJ1-2; D gene unclear. V was shortened by 4 bases and J by 12 bases, with 15 bases between the two germline ends. The CDR3 contains 12 residues. The CDR3 sequence: CASSSTEGKDTF. The CDR3 DNA sequence: TGTGCCAGCAGTTCAACAGAGGGAAAAGACACCTTC.

This rearrangement joins TRBV7-9 to TRBJ2-2, with 7 bases identical to TRBD1. The CDR3 contains 15 residues. Germline CDR1 reads SEHNR; CDR2 reads FQNEAQ (reference sequence). After removal of 5 bases from V and 1 base from J, the junction contained 4 bases not matched to a gene. This CDR3 is CASSPRDRNTGELFF. DNA for the CDR3: TGTGCCAGCAGCCCACGGGACAGGAACACCGGGGAGCTGTTTTTT.

V is TRBV6-2 or TRBV6-3 and J is TRBJ1-1; 10 positions agree with TRBD1. This CDR3 is built from 18 residues. V lost 0 bases, J lost 1 base, and 8 bases stayed unmatched. Germline CDR1 is MNHEY and CDR2 is SVGEGT. In DNA, the CDR3 is TGTGCCAGCAGTTACTCGATGACAGGGGGCATGAGGAACACTGAAGCTTTCTTT. Its translation: CASSYSMTGGMRNTEAFF.

The genes are TRBV7-9 and TRBJ2-5; TRBD1 agrees at 7 bases. CDR3 size: 13 residues. Germline-derived CDR1 and CDR2 are SEHNR and FQNEAQ (reference sequence). J lost 3 bases, V lost 5 bases, and 3 bases had no gene match. CDR3 coding DNA: TGTGCCAGCAGCCCCGGGACAGAAGAGACCCAGTACTTC. Amino acid sequence: CASSPGTEETQYF.

The chain carries TRBV30 and TRBJ2-5; D may be TRBD1 (6 bases). Trimming removed 2 bases at V and 4 bases at J, with 14 bases between. This CDR3 comprises 14 residues. The germline gives CDR1 GTSNPN, CDR2 SVGIG (reference sequence). The CDR3 loop is CAWSISPRGETQYF. The DNA of the CDR3 is TGTGCCTGGAGTATTTCCCCCAGGGGAGAGACCCAGTACTTC. Combining the CDR3 with reference TRBV30 and TRBJ2-5 gives the whole variable domain SQTIHQWPATLVQPVGSPLSLECTVEGTSNPNLYWYRQAAGRGLQLLFYSVGIGQISSEVPQNLSASRPQDRQFILSSKKLLLSDSGFYLCAWSISPRGETQYFGPGTRLLVL.

V gene TRBV6-5 combines with J gene TRBJ1-5, with TRBD1 identical over 8 bases. The CDR3 spans 15 residues. Germline values: CDR1 MNHEY, CDR2 SVGAGI. V dropped 6 bases and J dropped 2; count of bases not matched to a gene: 6. The CDR3 bases are TGTGCCAGCAGAATACAGGGGGAAGGCAATCAGCCCCAGCATTTT. Residues: CASRIQGEGNQPQHF.

CDR3 nucleotides: TGTGCCAGCAGTCTACGACAGGGGTCTGAAGCTTTCTTT. Its protein is CASSLRQGSEAFF. The chain couples TRBV28 to TRBJ1-1, with 8 bases matching TRBD1. This CDR3 contains 13 residues. Looked up from germline, CDR1 is MDHEN and CDR2 is SYDVKM. The trim removed 5 bases at V and 6 bases at J, leaving 5 bases unmatched.